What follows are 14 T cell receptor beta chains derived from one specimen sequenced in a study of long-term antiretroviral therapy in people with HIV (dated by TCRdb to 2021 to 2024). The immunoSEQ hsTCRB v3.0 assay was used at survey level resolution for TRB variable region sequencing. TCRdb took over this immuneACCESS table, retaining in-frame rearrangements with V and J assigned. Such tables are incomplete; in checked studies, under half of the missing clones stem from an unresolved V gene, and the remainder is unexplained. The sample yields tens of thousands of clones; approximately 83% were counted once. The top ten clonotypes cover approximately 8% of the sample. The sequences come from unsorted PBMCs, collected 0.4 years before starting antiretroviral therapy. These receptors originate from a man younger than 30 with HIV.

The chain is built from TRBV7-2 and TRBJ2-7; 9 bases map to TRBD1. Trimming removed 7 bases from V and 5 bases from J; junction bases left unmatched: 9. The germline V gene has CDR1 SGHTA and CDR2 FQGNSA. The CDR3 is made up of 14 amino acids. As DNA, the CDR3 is TGTGCCAGCAACCCCCGGACAGGGGTCAACGAGCAGTACTTC. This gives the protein CASNPRTGVNEQYF.

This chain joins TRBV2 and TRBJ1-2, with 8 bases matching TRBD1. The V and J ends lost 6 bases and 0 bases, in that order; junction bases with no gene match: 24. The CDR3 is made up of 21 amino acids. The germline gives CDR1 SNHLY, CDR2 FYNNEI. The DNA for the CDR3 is TGTGCCAGCAGGATAGGATTCGCCCGTGGGACAGGTAGTAAATCTAACTATGGCTACACCTTC. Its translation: CASRIGFARGTGSKSNYGYTF.

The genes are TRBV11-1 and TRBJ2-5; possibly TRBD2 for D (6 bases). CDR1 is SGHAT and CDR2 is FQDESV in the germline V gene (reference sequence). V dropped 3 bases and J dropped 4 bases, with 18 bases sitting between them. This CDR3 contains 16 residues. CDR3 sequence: CASSLSSAGRRETQYF. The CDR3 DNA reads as TGTGCCAGCAGCTTGTCAAGCGCGGGGCGGAGAGAGACCCAGTACTTC. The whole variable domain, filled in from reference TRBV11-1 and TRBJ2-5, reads EAEVAQSPRYKITEKSQAVAFWCDPISGHATLYWYRQILGQGPELLVQFQDESVVDDSQLPKDRFSAERLKGVDSTLKIQPAELGDSAMYLCASSLSSAGRRETQYFGPGTRLLVL.

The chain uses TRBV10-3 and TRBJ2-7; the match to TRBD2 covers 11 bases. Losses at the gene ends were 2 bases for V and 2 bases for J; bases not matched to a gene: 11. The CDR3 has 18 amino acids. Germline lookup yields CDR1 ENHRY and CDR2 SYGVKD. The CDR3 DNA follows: TGTGCCATCAGTGAGCCCCTCGTGGGACTAGCGGATGCCTACGAGCAGTACTTC. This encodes CAISEPLVGLADAYEQYF.

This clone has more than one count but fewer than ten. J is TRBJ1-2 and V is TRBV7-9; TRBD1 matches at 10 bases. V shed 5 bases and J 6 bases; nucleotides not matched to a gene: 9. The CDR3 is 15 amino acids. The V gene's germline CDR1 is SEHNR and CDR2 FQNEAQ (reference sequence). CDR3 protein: CASSGVDRGQDGYTF. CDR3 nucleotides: TGTGCCAGCAGCGGAGTTGACAGGGGGCAAGATGGCTACACCTTC.

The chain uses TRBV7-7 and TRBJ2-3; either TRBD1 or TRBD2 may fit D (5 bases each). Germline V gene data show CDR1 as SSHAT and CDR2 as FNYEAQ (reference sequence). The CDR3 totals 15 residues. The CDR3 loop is CASSSGTGSTDTQYF. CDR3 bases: TGTGCTAGCTCCTCCGGGACGGGAAGCACAGATACGCAGTATTTT.

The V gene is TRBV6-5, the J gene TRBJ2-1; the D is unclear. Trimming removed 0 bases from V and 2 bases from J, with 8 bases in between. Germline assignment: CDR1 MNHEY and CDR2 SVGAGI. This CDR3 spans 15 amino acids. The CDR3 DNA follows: TGTGCCAGCAGTTACTCGGCGCGCCCCTACAATGAGCAGTTCTTC. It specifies CASSYSARPYNEQFF.

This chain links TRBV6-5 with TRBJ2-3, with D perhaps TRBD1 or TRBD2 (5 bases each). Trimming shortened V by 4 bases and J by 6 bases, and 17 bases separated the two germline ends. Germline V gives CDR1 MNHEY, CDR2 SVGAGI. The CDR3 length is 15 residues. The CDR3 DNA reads TGTGCCAGCAGTTTAGGTGGGACCCCCGCGGATACGCAGTATTTT. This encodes CASSLGGTPADTQYF.

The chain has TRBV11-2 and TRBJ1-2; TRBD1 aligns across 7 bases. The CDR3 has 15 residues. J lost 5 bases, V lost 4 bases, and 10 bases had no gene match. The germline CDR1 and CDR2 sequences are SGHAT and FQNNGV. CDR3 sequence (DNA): TGTGCCAGCAGCTGGGGGGACAGTGACCTTTATGGCTACACCTTC. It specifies CASSWGDSDLYGYTF.

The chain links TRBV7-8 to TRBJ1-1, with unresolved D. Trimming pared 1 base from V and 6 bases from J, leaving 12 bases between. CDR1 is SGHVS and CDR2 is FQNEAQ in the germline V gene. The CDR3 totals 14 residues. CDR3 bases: TGTGCCAGCAGCTTAGACCCCGGCGGCGCTGAAGCTTTCTTT. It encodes CASSLDPGGAEAFF.

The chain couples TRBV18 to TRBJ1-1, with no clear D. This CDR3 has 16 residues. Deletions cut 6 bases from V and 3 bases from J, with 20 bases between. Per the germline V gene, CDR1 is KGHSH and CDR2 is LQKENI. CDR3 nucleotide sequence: TGTGCCAGCTCCTCTACGGCAGAGCTCGCGGACACTGAAGCTTTCTTT. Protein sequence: CASSSTAELADTEAFF.

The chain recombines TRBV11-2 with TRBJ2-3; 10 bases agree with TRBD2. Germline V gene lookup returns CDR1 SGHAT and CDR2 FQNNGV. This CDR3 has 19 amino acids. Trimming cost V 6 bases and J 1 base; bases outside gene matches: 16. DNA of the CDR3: TGTGCCAGCAGTGTCCACTCCCGGGGACTAGCGTTGGGCACAGATACGCAGTATTTT. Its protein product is CASSVHSRGLALGTDTQYF.

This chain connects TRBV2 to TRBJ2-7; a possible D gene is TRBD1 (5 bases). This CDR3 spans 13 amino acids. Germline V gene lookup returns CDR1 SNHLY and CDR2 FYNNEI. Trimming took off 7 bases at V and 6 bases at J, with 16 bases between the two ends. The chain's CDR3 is CASTWAGNREQYF. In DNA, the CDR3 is TGTGCCAGCACATGGGCAGGGAACCGCGAGCAGTACTTC.

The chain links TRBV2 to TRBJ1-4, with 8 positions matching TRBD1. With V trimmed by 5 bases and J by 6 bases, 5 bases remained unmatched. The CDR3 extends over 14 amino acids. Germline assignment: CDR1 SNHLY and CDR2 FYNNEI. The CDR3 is CASSLQGGHEKLFF. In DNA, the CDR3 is TGTGCCAGCAGTCTACAGGGGGGGCATGAAAAACTGTTTTTT. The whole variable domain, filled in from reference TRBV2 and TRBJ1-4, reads EPEVTQTPSHQVTQMGQEVILRCVPISNHLYFYWYRQILGQKVEFLVSFYNNEISEKSEIFDDQFSVERPDGSNFTLKIRSTKLEDSAMYFCASSLQGGHEKLFFGSGTQLSVL.